The 24 T cell receptor beta chains in this list originate from one sample, sequenced in a study of T cells in Graves' hyperthyroidism and ophthalmopathy. The investigators amplified TCR beta CDR3 regions from RNA transcripts. TCR CDR3 underwent first-round RT-PCR with the HTBI primer set. From the multiplex PCR reads, TCRdb called clonotypes with MiXCR, one entry per CDR3 protein. This sample has 600,000 to 700,000 distinct CDR3 sequences; roughly 45% occur once, and the top ten carry under 8.5%. What was sequenced was peripheral blood or thyroid tissue (not recorded which). The receptors were sampled from an adult man with Graves' disease, either hyperthyroidism or ophthalmopathy (not recorded which).

Of note for this clonotype: A much more abundant neighbour one base away suggests this may be a read error. The chain links TRBV2 to TRBJ2-5, with D perhaps TRBD1 (6 bases). The CDR3 is 14 residues long. CDR1 and CDR2 from the germline V gene are SNHLY and FYNNEI. Trimming removed 6 bases from V and 2 bases from J, with 13 bases in between. CDR3 protein: CASSPPQGQETQYF. CDR3 bases: TGTGCCAGCAGCCCGCCGCAGGGGCAAGAGACCCAGTACTTC.

The chain uses TRBV20-1 and TRBJ2-2; 8 bases line up with TRBD2. This CDR3 has 15 residues. The V gene's germline CDR1 is DFQATT and CDR2 SNEGSKA (reference sequence). V was clipped by 3 bases and J by 6 bases; unmatched bases: 9. The chain's CDR3 is CSARPSGRSAGELFF. The CDR3 coding sequence is TGCAGTGCTAGGCCCAGCGGGAGAAGTGCCGGGGAGCTGTTTTTT.

With regard to this clonotype: A clone one base away is much larger, so this may be a read error. This chain links TRBV24-1 with TRBJ2-2, with 14 bases lining up with TRBD2. CDR3 length: 16 amino acids. The germline V gene has CDR1 KGHDR and CDR2 SFDVKD. J lost 4 bases, V lost 9 bases, and 6 bases had no gene match. Here the CDR3 reads CATCGGTSGSTGELFF. Written as DNA, the CDR3 is TGTGCCACCTGTGGTGGGACTAGCGGGAGCACCGGGGAGCTGTTTTTT.

This clonotype showed up many times. The chain combines TRBV7-8 with TRBJ2-7; TRBD1 is a possible D gene (5 bases). Trimming removed 3 bases at V and 6 bases at J, with 12 bases between. The CDR3 runs to 13 residues. The germline gives CDR1 SGHVS, CDR2 FQNEAQ. The CDR3 nucleotides read TGTGCCAGCAGCTTTTCTCAGGGAACCGAGCAGTACTTC. Its protein is CASSFSQGTEQYF.

The J gene is TRBJ1-1, the V gene TRBV7-2, with D possibly matching TRBD1 (5 bases). This CDR3 is 18 amino acids long. V dropped 5 bases and J dropped 0 bases, with 22 bases sitting between them. CDR1 and CDR2 (germline): SGHTA, FQGNSA. The CDR3, as DNA: TGTGCCAGCAGCACACCCTTCTGGTGGGGGGACCTGAACACTGAAGCTTTCTTT. This gives the protein CASSTPFWWGDLNTEAFF.

The V call is TRBV7-2, the J call TRBJ1-6; TRBD1 aligns across 7 bases. Unmatched junction bases numbered 9, after V lost 4 bases and J lost 0 bases. Germline V CDR1 and CDR2: SGHTA, FQGNSA. The CDR3 has 18 residues. Written as DNA, the CDR3 is TGTGCCAGCAGCTCGGACAGGTCGGCAAGCTCCTATAATTCACCCCTCCACTTT. Translation gives CASSSDRSASSYNSPLHF.

This clonotype was seen only a few times. The chain links TRBV20-1 to TRBJ2-5; D may match TRBD1 or TRBD2 (5 bases each). The V gene's germline CDR1 is DFQATT and CDR2 SNEGSKA (reference sequence). With 5 bases removed from V and 4 bases from J, the gap between germline ends came to 14 bases. The CDR3 extends over 13 amino acids. Here the CDR3 reads CSAPPRGTETQYF. DNA for the CDR3: TGCAGTGCTCCCCCTAGAGGGACAGAGACCCAGTACTTC.

This clonotype occurred a few times. V is TRBV6-5 and J is TRBJ1-1; a weak D match, TRBD1 (6 bases). Per germline, CDR1 MNHEY and CDR2 SVGAGI. V was cut by 6 bases and J by 8 bases, with 16 bases left in between. The CDR3 consists of 13 residues. CDR3 protein: CASRQLDRREAFF. The CDR3 DNA sequence: TGTGCCAGCAGACAGTTGGACAGACGGGAAGCTTTCTTT.

In its sample, this clonotype was seen many times. The V and J genes are TRBV12-3 or TRBV12-4 and TRBJ1-2; D is possibly TRBD1 (6 bases). The CDR3 spans 13 residues. Trimming removed 4 bases from V and 4 bases from J, with 10 bases in between. The CDR3 DNA is TGTGCCAGCAGTTCACAGGGCTTCTATGGCTACACCTTC. It yields the protein CASSSQGFYGYTF.

This clonotype was counted many times. The chain has TRBV20-1 and TRBJ2-7, with TRBD1 identical over 8 bases. Looked up from germline, CDR1 is DFQATT and CDR2 is SNEGSKA (reference sequence). The CDR3 totals 12 residues. Losses at the gene ends were 3 bases for V and 5 bases for J; bases not matched to a gene: 3. The CDR3 bases are TGCAGTGCTAGGGCAGGGGGCGACGAGCAGTACTTC. Its protein is CSARAGGDEQYF.

This clonotype was recorded many times. The rearrangement joins TRBV29-1 to TRBJ1-1, with D unclear. Germline V gene lookup returns CDR1 SQVTM and CDR2 ANQGSEA. The V and J ends lost 6 bases and 1 base respectively, with 9 bases between them. The CDR3 has 12 amino acids. CDR3 bases: TGCAGCGTCGTCGACACGAACACTGAAGCTTTCTTT. As protein: CSVVDTNTEAFF.

For this clonotype: An end of the junction does not agree with germline; a read error may underlie this. The chain employs TRBV20-1 and TRBJ1-2; possibly TRBD1 for D (5 bases). The length of the CDR3 is 13 residues. Germline V gene sequence: CDR1 DFQATT, CDR2 SNEGSKA (reference sequence). The CDR3 DNA sequence: TGCAGTGCTTCGCGCAGGGACGACTATGGCTGCACCTTC. This gives the protein CSASRRDDYGCTF.

The chain links TRBV15 to TRBJ2-5; possibly TRBD1 for D (6 bases). There are 15 residues in the CDR3. V lost 0 bases, J lost 5 bases, and 13 bases lay in between. Per the germline V gene, CDR1 is LNHNV and CDR2 is YYDKDF (reference sequence). CDR3 residues: CATSRDREGVETQYF. In nucleotides, the CDR3 is TGTGCCACCAGCAGAGATCGAGAGGGGGTGGAGACCCAGTACTTC.

The V call is TRBV12-3 or TRBV12-4, the J call TRBJ1-1; the match to TRBD1 covers 7 bases. V was clipped by 6 bases and J by 1 base; unmatched bases: 5. The CDR3 extends over 14 amino acids. The DNA of the CDR3 is TGTGCCAGCAGCGGGACAGCACAGAACACTGAAGCTTTCTTT. It yields the protein CASSGTAQNTEAFF.

This clonotype was detected a few times. The J gene is TRBJ1-5, the V gene TRBV24-1; no clear D. Trimming took 5 bases from V and 2 from J, leaving 6 bases between them. CDR3 length equals 13 residues. The germline CDR1 and CDR2 sequences are KGHDR and SFDVKD. The CDR3 reads CATSGWGNQPQHF. The CDR3 DNA is TGTGCCACCAGTGGCTGGGGCAATCAGCCCCAGCATTTT.

The rearrangement links TRBV7-6 to TRBJ1-4; D is uncertain. This CDR3 spans 14 amino acids. V shed 5 bases and J shed 10 bases, with 17 bases lying between them. Germline V CDR1 and CDR2: SGHVS, FNYEAQ. CDR3 DNA: TGTGCCAGCAGCAACCCTACGATAGAGGCAAAACTGTTTTTT. Protein sequence: CASSNPTIEAKLFF.

J is TRBJ1-5 and V is TRBV14; 7 bases match TRBD1. The CDR3 contains 18 residues. The junction had 14 bases not matched to a gene; V was cut back by 5 bases and J by 1 base. The V gene's germline CDR1 is SGHDN and CDR2 FVKESK. The CDR3 nucleotides are TGTGCCAGCAGCGGGATGACACAGGGGAAACTGAGCAATCAGCCCCAGCATTTT. Translated, it gives CASSGMTQGKLSNQPQHF. Supplemented by reference TRBV14 and TRBJ1-5, the full variable domain reads EAGVTQFPSHSVIEKGQTVTLRCDPISGHDNLYWYRRVMGKEIKFLLHFVKESKQDESGMPNNRFLAERTGGTYSTLKVQPAELEDSGVYFCASSGMTQGKLSNQPQHFGDGTRLSIL.

This clonotype was seen at least ten times. The chain uses TRBV10-3 and TRBJ1-1, with TRBD1 identical over 8 bases. The germline V gene has CDR1 ENHRY and CDR2 SYGVKD. The CDR3 has 15 residues. V trimming: 6 bases; J trimming: 1 base; junction bases outside the gene matches: 7. This chain's CDR3 is CAIRVTGDKNTEAFF. CDR3 DNA sequence: TGTGCCATCAGGGTGACAGGGGACAAGAACACTGAAGCTTTCTTT.

CDR3 bases: TGTGCCAGCAGCGTAGACGGGATGACAGCACAGCCCCAGCATTTT. Translation: CASSVDGMTAQPQHF. The V call is TRBV9, the J call TRBJ1-5; possibly TRBD1 for D (5 bases). Germline V gene sequence: CDR1 SGDLS, CDR2 YYNGEE. Trimming left V 0 bases short and J 7 bases short, with 14 bases between. CDR3 length: 15 amino acids.

This clonotype was detected a few times. The CDR3 nucleotides are TGTGCCAGCAGCTTATATGTTAGCTCCTACGAGCAGTACTTC. Its translation: CASSLYVSSYEQYF. This sequence joins TRBV7-8 and TRBJ2-7; the D is unclear. Germline V gives CDR1 SGHVS, CDR2 FQNEAQ. The CDR3 covers 14 residues. Trimming stripped 2 bases from V and 0 bases from J, with 8 bases between.

This clonotype was picked up many times. The gene calls are TRBV19 and TRBJ1-5; 7 nucleotides agree with TRBD1. V gave up 9 bases and J gave up 7 bases; unmatched junction bases: 9. Germline assignment: CDR1 LNHDA and CDR2 SQIVND (reference sequence). This CDR3 is 13 amino acids long. The CDR3 nucleotides read TGTGCCAGCCGGACAGGCGGACAACAGCCCCAGCATTTT. Encoded protein: CASRTGGQQPQHF.

This clonotype was seen repeatedly, ten times or more. The CDR3 loop reads CASSLKGSPLHF. CDR3 DNA sequence: TGTGCCAGCAGCTTGAAGGGTTCACCCCTCCACTTT. The chain uses TRBV5-6 and TRBJ1-6; no reliable D call. The V end was cut by 1 base, the J end by 9 bases, with 5 bases between. Germline CDR1 and CDR2: SGHDT and YYEEEE. The CDR3 has 12 residues.

This clonotype was counted at least ten times. V is TRBV7-9 and J is TRBJ2-2, with D maybe TRBD2 (5 bases). Trimming took 2 bases from V and 4 from J, leaving 5 bases between them. From germline, CDR1 is SEHNR and CDR2 FQNEAQ (reference sequence). CDR3 length: 13 residues. The CDR3 is CASSLRGTGELFF. For the CDR3, the DNA is TGTGCCAGCAGCTTACGGGGCACCGGGGAGCTGTTTTTT.

As concerns this clonotype: Being one base from a much bigger clone, this may be a read error. The rearrangement uses TRBV19 and TRBJ1-2; 11 nucleotides line up with TRBD1. This CDR3 comprises 13 residues. J lost 5 bases, V lost 6 bases, and 2 bases had no gene match. Germline CDR1 is LNHDA and CDR2 is SQIVND (reference sequence). CDR3 sequence reads: CASRDRGLYGYTF. The CDR3 nucleotides read TGTGCCAGTAGGGACAGGGGGCTGTATGGCTACACCTTC.